Listed below are T cell receptor beta chains from one sample, sequenced in a study of T cell repertoires in cytomegalovirus infection. Their target antigens are unknown. TCRdb reanalysed the reads using MiXCR and keeps one entry per CDR3 protein. The sample includes approximately 100,000 distinct CDR3 sequences, around 40% of them seen just once. The starting material was CD8+ T cells from cultured PBMCs, obtained from culture after CMV antigen stimulation. All receptors derive from a human donor in good health (CMV status not recorded). Some clones in this sample may be carry-over from other donors' samples. Each CDR3 is given with its conserved first and last residue. The D gene is left open where the match is weak. Rows may omit the clone size; those that give it use once, few, many or a size class.

>15|TRBV9|.|.|TRBJ2-7
CASSTFSGSSYEQYF
TGTGCCAGCAGCACCTTCAGCGGGTCTTCCTACGAGCAGTACTTC
>16|TRBV10-3|.|.|TRBJ2-7
CAISVSVGGSTYEQYF
TGTGCCATCAGCGTGAGCGTCGGGGGCTCCACCTACGAGCAGTACTTC
>15|TRBV7-2|.|few|TRBJ2-1
CASSPDTSTYNEQFF
TGTGCCAGCAGCCCTGACACTAGCACCTACAATGAGCAGTTCTTC
>18|TRBV3-1|TRBD1|few|TRBJ1-4
CASSQGQGNFGGKEKLFF
TGTGCCAGCAGCCAAGGACAGGGAAATTTCGGGGGCAAGGAAAAACTGTTTTTT
>12|TRBV12-5|.|.|TRBJ2-7
CASGTGLYEQYF
TGTGCTAGTGGTACAGGGTTGTACGAGCAGTACTTC
>18|TRBV6-5|TRBD2|.|TRBJ2-1
CASSPRARGFPPYNEQFF
TGTGCCAGCAGTCCTAGGGCGCGGGGGTTTCCCCCCTACAATGAGCAGTTCTTC
>15|TRBV7-8|.|.|TRBJ1-3
CASSLDFDSGNTIYF
TGTGCCAGCAGCTTAGACTTCGACTCTGGAAACACCATATATTTT
>17|TRBV4-1|TRBD1|.|TRBJ2-3
CASSREPGQGLTDTQYF
TGCGCCAGCAGCCGAGAACCGGGACAGGGCCTCACAGATACGCAGTATTTT
>14|TRBV5-4|.|.|TRBJ2-5
CASSSSFLQETQYF
TGTGCCAGCAGCAGCTCCTTTCTCCAAGAGACCCAGTACTTC
>14|TRBV7-2|TRBD1|few|TRBJ2-5
CASSLEGAWETQYF
TGTGCCAGCAGCTTAGAGGGGGCGTGGGAGACCCAGTACTTC
>16|TRBV11-2|.|.|TRBJ2-3
CASSGDRGVKTDTQYF
TGTGCCAGCAGCGGGGACCGGGGAGTAAAGACAGATACGCAGTATTTT
>14|TRBV28|TRBD1|.|TRBJ2-4
CASSLGGQGNIQYF
TGTGCCAGCAGTTTAGGAGGACAGGGAAACATTCAGTACTTC
>17|TRBV2|TRBD1|many|TRBJ1-2
CASSEARMGQGAGGYTF
TGTGCCAGCAGTGAAGCGCGCATGGGACAGGGGGCCGGTGGCTACACCTTC
>16|TRBV5-6|.|.|TRBJ2-1
CASSQSSGLTYNEQFF
TGTGCCAGCAGCCAGAGTTCGGGGCTAACCTACAATGAGCAGTTCTTC
>13|TRBV19|TRBD2|.|TRBJ2-4
CASRWTSGNIQYF
TGTGCCAGTAGATGGACTAGCGGAAACATTCAGTACTTC
>15|TRBV27|TRBD2|.|TRBJ2-7
CASSFAGLAGGRQYF
TGTGCCAGCAGTTTTGCGGGACTAGCGGGGGGTAGGCAGTACTTC
>15|TRBV4-1|.|.|TRBJ1-3
CASSQVQASGNTIYF
TGCGCCAGCAGCCAAGTTCAGGCAAGCGGAAACACCATATATTTT
>14|TRBV12-3/TRBV12-4|.|many|TRBJ1-5
CASSLWGGGQPQHF
TGTGCCAGCAGTTTATGGGGGGGCGGTCAGCCCCAGCATTTT
>16|TRBV15|.|.|TRBJ1-1
CATSRDPLGGATEAFF
TGTGCCACCAGCAGAGACCCCCTGGGAGGGGCAACTGAAGCTTTCTTT
>16|TRBV4-1|.|once|TRBJ2-1
CASSHLSEQSYNEQFF
TGCGCCAGCAGCCACCTCTCTGAGCAGTCCTACAATGAGCAGTTCTTC
>18|TRBV28|TRBD1|few|TRBJ2-5
CASSLWERDRELQETQYF
TGTGCCAGCAGTTTATGGGAGCGGGACAGGGAACTCCAAGAGACCCAGTACTTC
>13|TRBV4-2|.|.|TRBJ2-7
CASSHPGGDEQYF
TGTGCCAGCAGCCACCCTGGTGGGGACGAGCAGTACTTC
>14|TRBV19|TRBD1|.|TRBJ1-1
CASSIGTGWTEAFF
TGTGCCAGTAGTATCGGGACAGGGTGGACTGAAGCTTTCTTT
>12|TRBV7-6|.|.|TRBJ2-3
CASSLVDDTQYF
TGTGCCAGCAGCTTAGTAGATGATACGCAGTATTTT
>14|TRBV5-1|.|.|TRBJ1-2
CASSLSPFIYGYTF
TGCGCCAGCAGCTTGAGCCCGTTTATCTATGGCTACACCTTC
>15|TRBV13|TRBD1|.|TRBJ2-7
CASSPPDRLAYEQYF
TGTGCCAGCAGCCCGCCGGACAGGTTGGCCTACGAGCAGTACTTC
>15|TRBV20-1|TRBD2|.|TRBJ2-1
CSARARGEYYNEQFF
TGCAGTGCTAGAGCACGGGGGGAATACTACAATGAGCAGTTCTTC
>12|TRBV29-1|.|.|TRBJ2-7
CSVYHTGLEQYF
TGCAGCGTTTACCATACAGGGCTCGAGCAGTACTTC
>14|TRBV7-8|TRBD1|.|TRBJ2-7
CASSTGTGSWEQYF
TGTGCCAGCAGCACGGGGACAGGGTCATGGGAGCAGTACTTC
>11|TRBV12-3/TRBV12-4|.|.|TRBJ1-1
CASSLGAEAFF
TGTGCCAGCAGTTTAGGGGCTGAAGCTTTCTTT
>17|TRBV25-1|.|once|TRBJ1-4
CASSERGTIPTNEKLFF
TGTGCCAGCAGTGAAAGGGGGACGATCCCAACTAATGAAAAACTGTTTTTT
>16|TRBV12-3/TRBV12-4|.|.|TRBJ1-5
CASSLAPRQGNQPQHF
TGTGCCAGCAGTTTAGCTCCGCGGCAGGGCAATCAGCCCCAGCATTTT
>19|TRBV6-5|.|few|TRBJ1-3
CASIEYWTPPFLPGNTIYF
TGTGCCAGCATCGAATACTGGACCCCACCTTTCCTTCCTGGAAACACCATATATTTT
>14|TRBV5-4|TRBD1|.|TRBJ2-5
CASNRWGQQETQYF
TGTGCCAGCAACCGCTGGGGACAGCAAGAGACCCAGTACTTC
>12|TRBV19|TRBD2|.|TRBJ2-1
CASGAGVGEQFF
TGTGCCAGTGGCGCGGGGGTCGGGGAGCAGTTCTTC
>13|TRBV4-1|.|.|TRBJ1-2
CASSQEDGYGYTF
TGCGCCAGCAGCCAAGAGGACGGCTATGGCTACACCTTC
>11|TRBV7-2|.|few|TRBJ2-1
CASSWGAEQFF
TGTGCCAGCAGCTGGGGGGCTGAGCAGTTCTTC
>14|TRBV6-1|TRBD1|few|TRBJ2-3
CASSDLLDRDAQYF
TGTGCCAGCAGTGACTTGTTGGACAGGGACGCGCAGTATTTT
>14|TRBV5-4|TRBD1|once|TRBJ1-1
CASSTQQGAFEAFF
TGTGCCAGCAGTACTCAACAGGGGGCGTTTGAAGCTTTCTTT
>16|TRBV4-1|TRBD2|few|TRBJ2-3
CASSQEGTSYVDTQYF
TGCGCCAGCAGCCAAGAAGGGACTAGCTACGTAGATACGCAGTATTTT
>16|TRBV27|.|.|TRBJ1-3
CASSLSGISSGNTIYF
TGTGCCAGCAGTTTATCGGGCATTAGCTCTGGAAACACCATATATTTT
>16|TRBV27|TRBD2|.|TRBJ2-7
CASSTHSGGPAYEQYF
TGTGCCAGCAGTACACACAGCGGGGGGCCAGCCTACGAGCAGTACTTC
>12|TRBV7-2|.|few|TRBJ2-1
CASSLDSNEQFF
TGTGCCAGCAGCTTAGACTCTAATGAGCAGTTCTTC
>13|TRBV2|.|few|TRBJ1-6
CATRTAYNSPLHF
TGTGCCACCAGGACAGCGTATAATTCACCCCTCCACTTT
>13|TRBV13|.|.|TRBJ1-2
CASSIRGDYGYTF
TGTGCCAGCAGCATACGGGGCGACTATGGCTACACCTTC